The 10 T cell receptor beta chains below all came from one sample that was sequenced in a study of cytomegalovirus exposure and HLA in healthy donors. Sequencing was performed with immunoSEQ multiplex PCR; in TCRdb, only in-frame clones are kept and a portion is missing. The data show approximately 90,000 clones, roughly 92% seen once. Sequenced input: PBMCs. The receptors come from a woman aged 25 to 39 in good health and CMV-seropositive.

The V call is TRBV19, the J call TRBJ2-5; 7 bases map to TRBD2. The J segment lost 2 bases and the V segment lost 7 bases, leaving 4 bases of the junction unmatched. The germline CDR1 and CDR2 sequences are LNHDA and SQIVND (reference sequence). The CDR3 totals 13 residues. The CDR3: CASNPGLQETQYF. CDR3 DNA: TGTGCCAGTAACCCGGGACTACAAGAGACCCAGTACTTC.

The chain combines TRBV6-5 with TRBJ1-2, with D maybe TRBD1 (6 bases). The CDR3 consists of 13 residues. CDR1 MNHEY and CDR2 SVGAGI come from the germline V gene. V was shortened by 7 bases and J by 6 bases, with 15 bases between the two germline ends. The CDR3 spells CASTRGMENGYTF. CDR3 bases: TGTGCCAGCACGAGGGGGATGGAAAATGGCTACACCTTC.

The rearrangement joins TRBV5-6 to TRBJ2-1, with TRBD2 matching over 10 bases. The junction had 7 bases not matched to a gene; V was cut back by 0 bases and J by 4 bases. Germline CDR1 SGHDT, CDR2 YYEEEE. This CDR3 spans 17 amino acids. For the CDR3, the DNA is TGTGCCAGCAGCTTGGCGGGGTTAGCGGGAGGATACAATGAGCAGTTCTTC. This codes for CASSLAGLAGGYNEQFF. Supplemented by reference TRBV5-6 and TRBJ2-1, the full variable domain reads DAGVTQSPTHLIKTRGQQVTLRCSPKSGHDTVSWYQQALGQGPQFIFQYYEEEERQRGNFPDRFSGHQFPNYSSELNVNALLLGDSALYLCASSLAGLAGGYNEQFFGPGTRLTVL.

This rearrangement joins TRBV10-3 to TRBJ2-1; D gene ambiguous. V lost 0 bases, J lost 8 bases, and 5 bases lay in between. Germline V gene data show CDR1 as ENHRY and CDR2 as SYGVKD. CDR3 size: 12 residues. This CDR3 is CAISESQYEQFF. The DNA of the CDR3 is TGTGCCATCAGTGAGTCACAGTATGAGCAGTTCTTC.

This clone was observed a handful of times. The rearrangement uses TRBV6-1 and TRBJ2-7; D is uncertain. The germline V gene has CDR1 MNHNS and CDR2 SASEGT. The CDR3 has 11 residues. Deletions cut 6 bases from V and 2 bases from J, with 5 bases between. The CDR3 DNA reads TGTGCCAGCAGACGAGCCTACGAGCAGTACTTC. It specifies CASRRAYEQYF.

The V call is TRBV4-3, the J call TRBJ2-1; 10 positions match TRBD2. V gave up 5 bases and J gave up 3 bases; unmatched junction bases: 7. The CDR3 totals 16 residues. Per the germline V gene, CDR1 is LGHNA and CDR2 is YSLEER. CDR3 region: CASSKRASGGYNEQFF. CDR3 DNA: TGCGCCAGCAGCAAGCGGGCTAGCGGGGGCTACAATGAGCAGTTCTTC.

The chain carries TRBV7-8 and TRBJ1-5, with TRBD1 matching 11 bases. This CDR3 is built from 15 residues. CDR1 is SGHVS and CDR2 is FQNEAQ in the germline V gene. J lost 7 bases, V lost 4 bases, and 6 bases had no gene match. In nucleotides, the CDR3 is TGTGCCAGCAGCTACGGACAGGGGGCTCAGCAGCCCCAGCATTTT. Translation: CASSYGQGAQQPQHF.

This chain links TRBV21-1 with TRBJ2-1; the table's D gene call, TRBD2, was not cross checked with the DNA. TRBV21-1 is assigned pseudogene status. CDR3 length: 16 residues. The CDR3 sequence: CASSKCGGRAQNEQFF. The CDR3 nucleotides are TGTGCCAGCAGCAAATGCGGCGGGAGGGCCCAGAATGAGCAGTTCTTC.

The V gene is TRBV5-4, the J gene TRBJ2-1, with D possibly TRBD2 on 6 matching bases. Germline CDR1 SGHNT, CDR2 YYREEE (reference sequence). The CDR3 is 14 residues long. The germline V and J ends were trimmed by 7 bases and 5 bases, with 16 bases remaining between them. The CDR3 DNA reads TGTGCCAGCGCGAGCTCGGGGGAAAACAATGAGCAGTTCTTC. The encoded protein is CASASSGENNEQFF.

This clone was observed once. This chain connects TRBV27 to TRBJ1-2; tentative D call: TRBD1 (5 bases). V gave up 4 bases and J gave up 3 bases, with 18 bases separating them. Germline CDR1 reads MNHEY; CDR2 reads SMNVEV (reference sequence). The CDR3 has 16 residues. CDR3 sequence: CASSSNKIGTDYGYTF. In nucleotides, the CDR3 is TGTGCCAGCAGTTCTAACAAGATCGGGACTGACTATGGCTACACCTTC.